The present T cell receptor beta chain was sequenced within a study of blood T cells in healthy people across ages. With a J-beta primer mix and a sample-barcoded 5' primer, a second PCR ran 7 to 11 cycles. TCRdb reprocessed the 5' RACE reads via MiXCR and lists one record per CDR3 protein. Of around 900,000 distinct CDR3 sequences in the sample, around 28% are singletons; the top ten hold roughly 17%. V lost 5 bases and J lost 0; bases outside the gene matches: 3. The germline CDR1 and CDR2 sequences are KGHSH and LQKENI. The CDR3 totals 15 residues. The chain employs TRBV18 and TRBJ1-4; 7 bases are shared with TRBD1. Sequencing was done on a sample of blood. This receptor was identified in a woman of 80 years or more in good health. DNA of the CDR3: TGTGCCAGCTCAATGGACAGGACAACTAATGAAAAACTGTTTTTT. Translating it yields CASSMDRTTNEKLFF.